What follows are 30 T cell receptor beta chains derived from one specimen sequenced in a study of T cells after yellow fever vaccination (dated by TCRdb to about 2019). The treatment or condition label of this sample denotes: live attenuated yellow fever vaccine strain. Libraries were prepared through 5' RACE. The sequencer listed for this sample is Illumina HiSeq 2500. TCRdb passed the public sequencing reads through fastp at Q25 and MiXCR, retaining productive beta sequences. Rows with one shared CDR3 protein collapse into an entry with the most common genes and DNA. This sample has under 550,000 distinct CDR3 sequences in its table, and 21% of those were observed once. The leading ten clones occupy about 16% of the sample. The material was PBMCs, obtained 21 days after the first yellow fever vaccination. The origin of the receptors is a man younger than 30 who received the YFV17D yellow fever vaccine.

The CDR3 DNA reads as TGTGCCAGCAGCTTAACGGGCAGAGAACCCCCTCTCTATGGCTACACCTTC. Its translation is CASSLTGREPPLYGYTF. This sequence joins TRBV7-3 and TRBJ1-2; D uncertain. The V gene's germline CDR1 is SGHTA and CDR2 FQGTGA. CDR3 length: 17 residues. V shed 0 bases and J shed 4 bases, with 18 bases lying between them.

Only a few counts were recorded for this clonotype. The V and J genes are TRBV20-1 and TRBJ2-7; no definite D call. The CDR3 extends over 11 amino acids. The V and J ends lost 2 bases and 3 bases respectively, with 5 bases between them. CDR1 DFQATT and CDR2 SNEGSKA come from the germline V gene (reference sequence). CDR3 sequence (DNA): TGCAGTGCTAGAAAAGGCTACGAGCAGTACGTC. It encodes CSARKGYEQYV.

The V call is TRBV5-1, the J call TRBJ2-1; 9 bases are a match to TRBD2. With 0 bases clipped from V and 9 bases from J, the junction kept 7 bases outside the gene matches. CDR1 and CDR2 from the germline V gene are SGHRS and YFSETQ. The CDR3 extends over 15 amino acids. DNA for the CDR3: TGCGCCAGCAGCTTGGAGGGGACTAGCTACGGTGAGCAGTTCTTC. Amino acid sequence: CASSLEGTSYGEQFF.

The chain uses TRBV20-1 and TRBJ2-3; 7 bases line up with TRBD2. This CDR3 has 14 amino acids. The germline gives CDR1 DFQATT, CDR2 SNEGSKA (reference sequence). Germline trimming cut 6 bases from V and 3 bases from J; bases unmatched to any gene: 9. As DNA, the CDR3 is TGCAGTGCAACCGGGACTACTGTAACAGATACGCAGTATTTT. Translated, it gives CSATGTTVTDTQYF.

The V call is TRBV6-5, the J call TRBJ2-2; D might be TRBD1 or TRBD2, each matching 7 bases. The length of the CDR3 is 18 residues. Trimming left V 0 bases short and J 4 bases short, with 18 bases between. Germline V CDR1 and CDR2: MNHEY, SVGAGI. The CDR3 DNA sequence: TGTGCCAGCAGTTACTCCCCGAGGGGGGGACAGATCACCGGGGAGCTGTTTTTT. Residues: CASSYSPRGGQITGELFF.

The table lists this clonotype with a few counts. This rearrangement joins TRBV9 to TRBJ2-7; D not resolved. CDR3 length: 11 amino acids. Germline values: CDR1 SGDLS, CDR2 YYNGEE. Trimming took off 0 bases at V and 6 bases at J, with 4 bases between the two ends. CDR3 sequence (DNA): TGTGCCAGCAGCGTAGTTTTCGAGCAGTACGTC. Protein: CASSVVFEQYV.

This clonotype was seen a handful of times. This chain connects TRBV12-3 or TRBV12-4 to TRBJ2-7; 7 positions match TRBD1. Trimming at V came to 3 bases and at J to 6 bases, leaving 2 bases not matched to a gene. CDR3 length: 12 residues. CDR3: CASSFSGGEQYV. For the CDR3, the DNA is TGTGCCAGCAGTTTTTCAGGGGGCGAGCAGTACGTC.

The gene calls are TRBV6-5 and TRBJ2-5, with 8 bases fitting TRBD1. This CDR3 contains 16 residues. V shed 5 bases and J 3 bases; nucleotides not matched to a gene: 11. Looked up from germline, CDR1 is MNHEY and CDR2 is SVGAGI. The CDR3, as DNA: TGTGCCAGCAGTAACTACCTGGACAGGGACAAAGAGACCCAGTACTTC. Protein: CASSNYLDRDKETQYF.

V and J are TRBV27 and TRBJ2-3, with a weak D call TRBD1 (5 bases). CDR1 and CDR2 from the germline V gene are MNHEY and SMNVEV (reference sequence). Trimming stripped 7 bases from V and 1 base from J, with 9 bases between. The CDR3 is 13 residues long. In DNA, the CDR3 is TGTGCCAGCATGGGCAGGGGCACAGATACGCAGTATTTT. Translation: CASMGRGTDTQYF.

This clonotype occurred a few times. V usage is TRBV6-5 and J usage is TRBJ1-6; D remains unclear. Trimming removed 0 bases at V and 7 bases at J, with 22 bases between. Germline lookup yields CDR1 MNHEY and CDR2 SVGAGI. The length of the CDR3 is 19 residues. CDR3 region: CASSYSLARDPVGNSPLHF. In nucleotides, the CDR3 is TGTGCCAGCAGTTACTCTCTAGCCAGAGACCCGGTTGGGAATTCACCCCTCCACTTT.

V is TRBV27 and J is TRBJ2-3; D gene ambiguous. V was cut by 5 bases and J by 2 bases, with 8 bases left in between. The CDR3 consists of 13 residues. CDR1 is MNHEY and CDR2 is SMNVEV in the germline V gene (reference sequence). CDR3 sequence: CASSNGPTDTQYF. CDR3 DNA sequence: TGTGCCAGCAGTAACGGGCCCACAGATACGCAGTATTTT.

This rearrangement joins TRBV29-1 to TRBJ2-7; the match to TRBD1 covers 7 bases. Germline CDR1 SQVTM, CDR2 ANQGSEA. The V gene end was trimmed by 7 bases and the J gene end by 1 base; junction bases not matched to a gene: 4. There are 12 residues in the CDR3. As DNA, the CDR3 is TGCAGCGCAAGGGGACAGTCCTACGAGCAGTACTTC. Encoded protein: CSARGQSYEQYF.

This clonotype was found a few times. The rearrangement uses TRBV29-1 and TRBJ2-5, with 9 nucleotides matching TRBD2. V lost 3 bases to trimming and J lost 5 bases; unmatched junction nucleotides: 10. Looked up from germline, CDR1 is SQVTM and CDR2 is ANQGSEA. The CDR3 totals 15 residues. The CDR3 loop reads CSVDRGRGGVETQYF. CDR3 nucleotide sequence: TGCAGCGTTGACAGAGGGCGGGGGGGCGTTGAGACCCAGTACTTC.

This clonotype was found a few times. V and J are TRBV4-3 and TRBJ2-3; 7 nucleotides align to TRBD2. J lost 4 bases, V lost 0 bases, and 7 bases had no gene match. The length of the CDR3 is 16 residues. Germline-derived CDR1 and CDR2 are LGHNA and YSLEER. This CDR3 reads CASSQDLGGGADTQYF. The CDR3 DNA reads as TGCGCCAGCAGCCAAGATCTTGGGGGAGGGGCAGATACGCAGTATTTT.

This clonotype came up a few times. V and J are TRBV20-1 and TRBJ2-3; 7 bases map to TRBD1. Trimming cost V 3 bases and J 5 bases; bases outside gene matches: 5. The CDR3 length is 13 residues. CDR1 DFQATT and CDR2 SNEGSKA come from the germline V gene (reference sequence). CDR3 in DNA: TGCAGTGCTAGCTCCCAGGGGGAAGATACGCAGTATTTT. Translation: CSASSQGEDTQYF.

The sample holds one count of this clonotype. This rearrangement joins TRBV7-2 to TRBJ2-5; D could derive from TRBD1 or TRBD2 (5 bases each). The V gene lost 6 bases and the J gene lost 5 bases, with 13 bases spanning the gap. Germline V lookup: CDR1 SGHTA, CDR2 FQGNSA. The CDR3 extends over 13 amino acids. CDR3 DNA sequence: TGTGCCAGCAGACTAGGGGCCGGGGAGACCCAGTACTTC. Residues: CASRLGAGETQYF. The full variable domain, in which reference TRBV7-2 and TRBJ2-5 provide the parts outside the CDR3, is GAGVSQSPSNKVTEKGKDVELRCDPISGHTALYWYRQSLGQGLEFLIYFQGNSAPDKSGLPSDRFSAERTGGSVSTLTIQRTQQEDSAVYLCASRLGAGETQYFGPGTRLLVL.

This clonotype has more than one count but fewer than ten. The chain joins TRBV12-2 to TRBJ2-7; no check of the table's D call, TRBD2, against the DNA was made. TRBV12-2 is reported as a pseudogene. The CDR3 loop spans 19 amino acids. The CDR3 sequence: CASRLVRKSSGGPSYEQYV. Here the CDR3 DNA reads TGTGCAAGTCGCTTAGTTAGGAAGTCTAGCGGGGGACCCTCCTACGAGCAGTACGTC.

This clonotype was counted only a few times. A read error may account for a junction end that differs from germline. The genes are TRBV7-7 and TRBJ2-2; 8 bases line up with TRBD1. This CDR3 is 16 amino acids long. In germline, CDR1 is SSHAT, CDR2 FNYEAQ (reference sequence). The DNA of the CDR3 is TGTGCTAGCAGCTTAGCGCCCAGGGGGCGTACCGGGGAGCTGTTTTTT. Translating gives CASSLAPRGRTGELFF.

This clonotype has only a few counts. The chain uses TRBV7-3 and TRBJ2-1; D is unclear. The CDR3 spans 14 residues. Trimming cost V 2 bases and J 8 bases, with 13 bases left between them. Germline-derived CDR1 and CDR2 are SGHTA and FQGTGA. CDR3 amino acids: CASSLSVVEDEQFF. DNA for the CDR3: TGTGCCAGCAGCTTATCGGTAGTCGAGGATGAGCAGTTCTTC. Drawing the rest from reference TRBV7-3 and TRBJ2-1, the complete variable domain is GAGVSQTPSNKVTEKGKYVELRCDPISGHTALYWYRQSLGQGPEFLIYFQGTGAADDSGLPNDRFFAVRPEGSVSTLKIQRTERGDSAVYLCASSLSVVEDEQFFGPGTRLTVL.

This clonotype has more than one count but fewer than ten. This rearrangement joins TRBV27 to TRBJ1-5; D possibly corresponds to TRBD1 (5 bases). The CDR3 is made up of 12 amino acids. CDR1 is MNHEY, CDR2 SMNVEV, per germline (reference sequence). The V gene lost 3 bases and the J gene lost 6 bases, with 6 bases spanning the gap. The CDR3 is CASSFQGQPQHF. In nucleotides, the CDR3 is TGTGCCAGCAGTTTCCAGGGTCAGCCCCAGCATTTT.

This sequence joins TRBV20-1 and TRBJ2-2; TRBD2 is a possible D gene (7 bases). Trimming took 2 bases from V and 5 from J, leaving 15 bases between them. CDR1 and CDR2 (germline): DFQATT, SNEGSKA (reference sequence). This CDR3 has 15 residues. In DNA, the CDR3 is TGCAGTGCTAGAAACGGGGGGCTGGAGACCGGGGAGCTGTTTTTT. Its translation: CSARNGGLETGELFF.

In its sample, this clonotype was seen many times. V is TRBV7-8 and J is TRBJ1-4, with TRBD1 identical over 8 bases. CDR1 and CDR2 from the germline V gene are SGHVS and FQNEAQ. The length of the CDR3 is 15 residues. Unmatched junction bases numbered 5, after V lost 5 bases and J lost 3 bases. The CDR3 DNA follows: TGTGCCAGCAGCCCCCGGGGACAGGCTAATGAAAAACTGTTTTTT. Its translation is CASSPRGQANEKLFF.

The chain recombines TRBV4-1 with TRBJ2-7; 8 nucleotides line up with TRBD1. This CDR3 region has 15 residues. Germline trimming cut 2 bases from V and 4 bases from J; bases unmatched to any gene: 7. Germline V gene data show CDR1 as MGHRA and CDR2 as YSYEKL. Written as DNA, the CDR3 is TGCGCCAGCAGCCAAACCTCAGGGGGCCTTTACGAGCAGTACTTC. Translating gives CASSQTSGGLYEQYF.

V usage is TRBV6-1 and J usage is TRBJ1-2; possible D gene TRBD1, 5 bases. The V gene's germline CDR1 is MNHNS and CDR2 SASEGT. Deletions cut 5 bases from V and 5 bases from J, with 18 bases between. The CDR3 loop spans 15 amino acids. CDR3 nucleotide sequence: TGTGCCAGCAGTCCGGATCCGTCCGGGGGTTATGGCTACACCTTC. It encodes CASSPDPSGGYGYTF.

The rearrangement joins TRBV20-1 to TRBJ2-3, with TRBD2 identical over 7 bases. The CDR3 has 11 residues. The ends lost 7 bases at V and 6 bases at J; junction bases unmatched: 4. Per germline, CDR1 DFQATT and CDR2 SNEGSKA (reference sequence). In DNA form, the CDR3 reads TGCAGTGGGGAGGGTTATGATACGCAGTATTTT. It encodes CSGEGYDTQYF.

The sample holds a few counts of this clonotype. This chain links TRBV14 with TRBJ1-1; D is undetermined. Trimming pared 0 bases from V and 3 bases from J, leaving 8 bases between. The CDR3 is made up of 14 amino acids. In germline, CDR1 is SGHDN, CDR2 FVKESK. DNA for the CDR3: TGTGCCAGCAGCCAAGATTGGACGGACACTGAAGCTTTCTTT. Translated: CASSQDWTDTEAFF.

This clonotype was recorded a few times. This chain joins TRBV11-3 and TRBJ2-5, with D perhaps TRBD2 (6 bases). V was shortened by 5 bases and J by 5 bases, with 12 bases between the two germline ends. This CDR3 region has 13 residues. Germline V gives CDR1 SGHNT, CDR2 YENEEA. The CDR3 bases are TGTGCCAGCAGCCTTACTAGCACTGAGACCCAGTACTTC. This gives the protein CASSLTSTETQYF.

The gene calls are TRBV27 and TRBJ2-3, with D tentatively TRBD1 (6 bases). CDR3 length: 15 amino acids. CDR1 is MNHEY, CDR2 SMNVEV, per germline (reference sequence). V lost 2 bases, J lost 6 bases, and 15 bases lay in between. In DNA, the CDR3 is TGTGCCAGCAGTTTACCGACAGGTGGCGGGGATACGCAGTATTTT. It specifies CASSLPTGGGDTQYF.

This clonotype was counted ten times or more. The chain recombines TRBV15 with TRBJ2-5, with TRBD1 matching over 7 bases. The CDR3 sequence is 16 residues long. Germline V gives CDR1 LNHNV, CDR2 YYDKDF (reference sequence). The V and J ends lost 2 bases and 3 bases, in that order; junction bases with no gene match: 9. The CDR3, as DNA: TGTGCCACCAGCAGACAAACAGGGGTTATTAAAGAGACCCAGTACTTC. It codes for CATSRQTGVIKETQYF. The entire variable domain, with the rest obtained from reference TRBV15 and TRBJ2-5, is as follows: DAMVIQNPRYQVTQFGKPVTLSCSQTLNHNVMYWYQQKSSQAPKLLFHYYDKDFNNEADTPDNFQSRRPNTSFCFLDIRSPGLGDTAMYLCATSRQTGVIKETQYFGPGTRLLVL.

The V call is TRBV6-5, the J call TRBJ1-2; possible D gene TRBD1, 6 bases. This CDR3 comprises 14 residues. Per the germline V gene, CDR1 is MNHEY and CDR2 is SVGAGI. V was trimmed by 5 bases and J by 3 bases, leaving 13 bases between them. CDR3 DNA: TGTGCCAGCAGTAACCGGGACACCGACTATGGCTACACCTTC. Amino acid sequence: CASSNRDTDYGYTF.